One sample yielded the 21 T cell receptor beta chains listed below, sequenced in a study of blood T cell repertoires in COVID-19 (dated by TCRdb to about 2020). Libraries were built with the immunoSEQ multiplex PCR assay. TCRdb took over this immuneACCESS table, retaining in-frame rearrangements with V and J assigned. Such tables are incomplete; in checked studies, under half of the missing clones stem from an unresolved V gene, and the remainder is unexplained. The sample has about 340,000 clones on record, about 86% of them singletons. The top ten hold 3.5% to 4.5% of the sample. The sequencing input was PBMCs or T cells enriched from blood (not recorded which). The receptors were sampled from a woman aged 35 to 49 with acute COVID-19.

This rearrangement joins TRBV7-8 to TRBJ1-1, with D tentatively TRBD1 (6 bases). Germline CDR1 SGHVS, CDR2 FQNEAQ. V dropped 5 bases and J dropped 1 base, with 17 bases sitting between them. The CDR3 loop spans 16 amino acids. CDR3 nucleotide sequence: TGTGCCAGCAGCCTACGGCCAGGACAGACGAACACTGAAGCTTTCTTT. It yields the protein CASSLRPGQTNTEAFF.

V usage is TRBV5-1 and J usage is TRBJ2-3, with 8 positions matching TRBD2. The CDR3 is 20 residues long. V shed 1 base, J shed 6 bases, and the junction held 22 bases outside the gene matches. Germline V gene lookup returns CDR1 SGHRS and CDR2 YFSETQ. In nucleotides, the CDR3 is TGCGCCAGCAGCTTGCCGGACTTATGGAGCGGGGGCCCAGCCCCCGATACGCAGTATTTT. Translating gives CASSLPDLWSGGPAPDTQYF. The variable domain in full, with the rest retrieved from reference TRBV5-1 and TRBJ2-3, is KAGVTQTPRYLIKTRGQQVTLSCSPISGHRSVSWYQQTPGQGLQFLFEYFSETQRNKGNFPGRFSGRQFSNSRSEMNVSTLELGDSALYLCASSLPDLWSGGPAPDTQYFGPGTRLTVL.

The CDR3 coding sequence is TGTGCCAGCAGCTTGACGGACAGCCACCTCCTTAATTCACCCCTCCACTTT. This encodes CASSLTDSHLLNSPLHF. The chain has TRBV5-5 and TRBJ1-6; D possibly corresponds to TRBD1 (6 bases). This CDR3 has 17 amino acids. The ends were cut back, 1 base at V and 6 bases at J, with 17 bases in the middle. From germline, CDR1 is SGHKS and CDR2 YYEKEE (reference sequence).

The genes are TRBV19 and TRBJ1-5; 9 bases map to TRBD1. This CDR3 comprises 15 residues. Germline lookup yields CDR1 LNHDA and CDR2 SQIVND (reference sequence). V was clipped by 8 bases and J by 1 base; unmatched bases: 6. DNA of the CDR3: TGTGCCAGTCTCCAGGACAGGGGAAGCAATCAGCCCCAGCATTTT. Encoded protein: CASLQDRGSNQPQHF.

The gene calls are TRBV6-2 or TRBV6-3 and TRBJ1-1, with D perhaps matching TRBD1 (5 bases). Germline CDR1 reads MNHEY; CDR2 reads SVGEGT. This CDR3 is 15 amino acids long. With 5 bases removed from V and 3 bases from J, the gap between germline ends came to 16 bases. CDR3 sequence (DNA): TGTGCCAGCAGTCGTGGGGGGTTAGCTCACACTGAAGCTTTCTTT. Translation: CASSRGGLAHTEAFF.

CDR3 DNA sequence: TGTGCCAGCAGCCGACAGGGATTCTACAATGAGCAGTTCTTC. Translated, it gives CASSRQGFYNEQFF. The chain has TRBV3-1 (or the pseudogene TRBV3-2) and TRBJ2-1, with TRBD1 identical over 7 bases. CDR1 and CDR2 from the germline V gene are LGHDT and YNNKEL (reference sequence). V shed 4 bases, J shed 3 bases, and the junction held 3 bases outside the gene matches. The CDR3 has 14 amino acids.

The chain links TRBV10-3 to TRBJ1-2, with 7 bases matching TRBD1. V dropped 4 bases and J dropped 3; count of bases not matched to a gene: 14. CDR1 is ENHRY and CDR2 is SYGVKD in the germline V gene. The CDR3 totals 17 residues. The CDR3 sequence: CAISGGTGAVVDYGYTF. CDR3 in DNA: TGTGCCATCAGTGGCGGCACAGGGGCTGTCGTCGACTATGGCTACACCTTC.

This chain uses TRBV4-2 with TRBJ1-1; no clear D. The germline V gene has CDR1 LGHNA and CDR2 YNFKEQ. The ends were cut back, 1 base at V and 4 bases at J, with 13 bases in the middle. This CDR3 comprises 15 residues. The CDR3 protein is CASSQVSGGVTEAFF. The CDR3 nucleotides are TGTGCCAGCAGCCAAGTCTCAGGCGGGGTCACTGAAGCTTTCTTT.

The chain has TRBV28 and TRBJ1-1; 8 bases are shared with TRBD1. The J segment lost 1 base and the V segment lost 6 bases, leaving 4 bases of the junction unmatched. The CDR3 covers 14 residues. Germline-derived CDR1 and CDR2 are MDHEN and SYDVKM. The CDR3 DNA reads as TGTGCCAGCAGGGGAACAGGGGGGAACACTGAAGCTTTCTTT. The encoded protein is CASRGTGGNTEAFF.

This sequence joins TRBV4-2 and TRBJ1-5; TRBD1 might be the D (5 bases). V lost 0 bases and J lost 7, with 7 bases in between. CDR1 is LGHNA and CDR2 is YNFKEQ in the germline V gene. The CDR3 extends over 13 amino acids. CDR3 residues: CASSQEGGQPQHF. CDR3 nucleotide sequence: TGTGCCAGCAGCCAAGAGGGGGGACAGCCCCAGCATTTT.

V gene TRBV7-9 combines with J gene TRBJ1-1; maybe TRBD1 (5 bases). Germline CDR1 SEHNR, CDR2 FQNEAQ (reference sequence). The CDR3 runs 15 residues. With 5 bases removed from V and 3 bases from J, the gap between germline ends came to 16 bases. The CDR3 DNA sequence: TGTGCCAGCAGCGGCCTACTGACGGGGGACACTGAAGCTTTCTTT. Encoded protein: CASSGLLTGDTEAFF.

The genes are TRBV7-9 and TRBJ2-1; 10 nucleotides line up with TRBD2. The CDR3 length is 14 residues. Unmatched junction bases numbered 1, after V lost 2 bases and J lost 6 bases. Germline V lookup: CDR1 SEHNR, CDR2 FQNEAQ (reference sequence). For the CDR3, the DNA is TGTGCCAGCAGCTTAAGCGGGAGGGCCAATGAGCAGTTCTTC. It translates to CASSLSGRANEQFF.

This clone was observed a few times. J is TRBJ1-2 and V is TRBV11-2, with D tentatively TRBD1 (5 bases). The CDR3 consists of 14 residues. Germline-derived CDR1 and CDR2 are SGHAT and FQNNGV. With 5 bases removed from V and 7 bases from J, the gap between germline ends came to 17 bases. The CDR3 coding sequence is TGTGCCAGCAGCCCTCTCAGGGTGGGTCGTGGCTACACCTTC. This gives the protein CASSPLRVGRGYTF.

For the CDR3, the DNA is TGCGCCAGCAACCCGGGGGGGCCCCTCTATGGCTACACCTTC. It translates to CASNPGGPLYGYTF. The genes are TRBV5-1 and TRBJ1-2; possible D gene TRBD1, 6 bases. V lost 6 bases and J 4 bases, leaving 16 bases between the germline ends. CDR3 length: 14 residues. The germline gives CDR1 SGHRS, CDR2 YFSETQ.

This clone was observed a handful of times. The DNA of the CDR3 is TGCAGCGTGGGACAGGGGCCGAACACTGAAGCTTTCTTT. This gives the protein CSVGQGPNTEAFF. The chain employs TRBV29-1 and TRBJ1-1; 10 bases line up with TRBD1. The ends lost 6 bases at V and 1 base at J; junction bases unmatched: 2. From germline, CDR1 is SQVTM and CDR2 ANQGSEA. The CDR3 consists of 13 residues.

The rearrangement uses TRBV27 and TRBJ1-2, with 11 nucleotides matching TRBD1. The CDR3 runs 13 residues. Germline loops: CDR1 MNHEY, CDR2 SMNVEV (reference sequence). After removal of 3 bases from V and 8 bases from J, the junction contained 2 bases not matched to a gene. In DNA, the CDR3 is TGTGCCAGCAGTTTGGACAGGGGGCGCGGCTACACCTTC. Its protein is CASSLDRGRGYTF.

The CDR3 bases are TGTGCCAGCAGCTTAGCATTACCGGGACTAGCCAAAAACATTCAGTACTTC. Protein sequence: CASSLALPGLAKNIQYF. This chain joins TRBV11-2 and TRBJ2-4; D perhaps matches TRBD2 (6 bases). In germline, CDR1 is SGHAT, CDR2 FQNNGV. V was shortened by 1 base and J by 0 bases, with 13 bases between the two germline ends. The CDR3 runs 17 residues.

The chain links TRBV2 to TRBJ2-7; a possible D gene is TRBD1 (6 bases). Germline CDR1 is SNHLY and CDR2 is FYNNEI. V was cut by 8 bases and J by 0 bases, with 8 bases left in between. This CDR3 comprises 12 residues. Here the CDR3 reads CASGQSSYEQYF. DNA for the CDR3: TGTGCCAGCGGACAGAGCTCCTACGAGCAGTACTTC.

This clone has more than one count but fewer than ten. This CDR3 is CASSLEASGRETQYF. In DNA form, the CDR3 reads TGTGCCAGCAGCTTAGAGGCTAGCGGGAGGGAGACCCAGTACTTC. The V gene is TRBV7-2, the J gene TRBJ2-5; 11 bases are a match to TRBD2. V dropped 1 base and J dropped 5; count of bases not matched to a gene: 3. Germline loops: CDR1 SGHTA, CDR2 FQGNSA. CDR3 size: 15 residues.

This rearrangement joins TRBV4-3 to TRBJ2-7; TRBD2 aligns across 7 bases. The trim removed 2 bases at V and 2 bases at J, leaving 3 bases unmatched. The CDR3 covers 14 residues. Germline values: CDR1 LGHNA, CDR2 YSLEER. CDR3 nucleotide sequence: TGCGCCAGCAGCCAAAGTGCGGGGGCCTACGAGCAGTACTTC. It specifies CASSQSAGAYEQYF.

V gene TRBV25-1 combines with J gene TRBJ1-2, with D possibly being TRBD1 (5 bases). Germline loops: CDR1 MGHDK, CDR2 SYGVNS. There are 14 residues in the CDR3. Trimming left V 1 base short and J 2 bases short, with 8 bases between. The CDR3 sequence is CASSEFGGNYGYTF. The DNA for the CDR3 is TGTGCCAGCAGTGAATTCGGGGGGAACTATGGCTACACCTTC.